A single sample gave rise to the 8 T cell receptor beta chains below, sequenced in a study of T-cell reconstitution after alpha-beta-depleted transplantation in children. Unique molecular identifiers were incorporated into the prepared TCRbeta library. TCRdb re-called the PCR reads with MiXCR, one entry per CDR3 protein. The table records approximately 240,000 distinct CDR3 sequences, around 9.6% of them present only once. Sequenced material: PBMCs from the stem cell graft donor, taken from the stem cell graft. The source is a human donor who donated a stem cell graft to a child with acute lymphoblastic leukemia.

This clonotype has at least ten counts. The V call is TRBV27, the J call TRBJ1-6, with D uncertain. Deletions cut 5 bases from V and 7 bases from J, with 15 bases between. This CDR3 region has 15 residues. Germline V gives CDR1 MNHEY, CDR2 SMNVEV (reference sequence). The CDR3 region has the DNA TGTGCCAGCAGTCCGTTCCCGGACGGAAATTCACCCCTCCACTTT. Residues: CASSPFPDGNSPLHF.

There are many counts of this clonotype. The chain uses TRBV5-1 and TRBJ2-1, with 10 bases aligning to TRBD2. With V trimmed by 4 bases and J by 12 bases, 16 bases remained unmatched. Germline V gives CDR1 SGHRS, CDR2 YFSETQ. The CDR3 is 16 amino acids. The CDR3 here is CASSVEPGLAPKGQFF. CDR3 bases: TGCGCCAGCAGCGTGGAACCGGGACTAGCGCCAAAGGGGCAGTTCTTC.

The J gene is TRBJ1-5, the V gene TRBV12-3 or TRBV12-4; TRBD1 might be the D (5 bases). The CDR3 loop spans 15 amino acids. V gave up 5 bases and J gave up 3 bases, with 14 bases separating them. The CDR3: CASSAQEGFNQPQHF. In DNA, the CDR3 is TGTGCCAGCAGTGCCCAAGAGGGGTTCAATCAGCCCCAGCATTTT.

A few counts support this clonotype. The chain couples TRBV5-1 to TRBJ1-4, with 10 bases matching TRBD1. CDR1 SGHRS and CDR2 YFSETQ come from the germline V gene. Trimming cost V 4 bases and J 8 bases; bases outside gene matches: 5. The CDR3 loop spans 14 amino acids. The CDR3 DNA reads TGCGCCAGCAGCCGGACAGGGGGTGAGGAAAAACTGTTTTTT. It translates to CASSRTGGEEKLFF.

This sequence joins TRBV12-3 or TRBV12-4 and TRBJ1-1, with D possibly TRBD1 on 6 matching bases. With 4 bases removed from V and 3 bases from J, the gap between germline ends came to 15 bases. CDR3 length: 15 amino acids. CDR3 DNA sequence: TGTGCCAGCAGTTCATCTGGGGGCGCGGACACTGAAGCTTTCTTT. It codes for CASSSSGGADTEAFF.

Ten or more counts support this clonotype. This chain links TRBV7-2 with TRBJ2-3; unclear D gene. Germline CDR1 SGHTA, CDR2 FQGNSA. V was trimmed by 6 bases and J by 2 bases, leaving 3 bases between them. This CDR3 comprises 11 residues. CDR3: CASSYTDTQYF. DNA for the CDR3: TGTGCCAGCAGTTACACAGATACGCAGTATTTT. Full variable domain (rest looked up from reference TRBV7-2 and TRBJ2-3): GAGVSQSPSNKVTEKGKDVELRCDPISGHTALYWYRQSLGQGLEFLIYFQGNSAPDKSGLPSDRFSAERTGGSVSTLTIQRTQQEDSAVYLCASSYTDTQYFGPGTRLTVL.

The chain is built from TRBV7-2 and TRBJ2-5; the D is unclear. The ends were cut back, 1 base at V and 13 bases at J, with 13 bases in the middle. Germline V gives CDR1 SGHTA, CDR2 FQGNSA. The CDR3 is 12 residues long. DNA of the CDR3: TGTGCCAGCAGCTTAGAGTCTCCGCGCCCGTACTTC. Protein sequence: CASSLESPRPYF.

The V call is TRBV12-3 or TRBV12-4, the J call TRBJ2-7, with D unresolved. The V end lost 6 bases, the J end lost 6 bases, and 12 bases lay between the germline ends. The CDR3 length is 12 residues. The CDR3 loop reads CASSFGPSEQYF. Here the CDR3 DNA reads TGTGCCAGCAGCTTCGGACCTAGCGAGCAGTACTTC.